This T cell receptor beta chain was retrieved from a study of PD-L1 blockade in urothelial cancer. As for time point: peripheral blood 6 weeks after treatment start. There are 13 residues in the CDR3. Looked up from germline, CDR1 is MDHEN and CDR2 is SYDVKM. V was clipped by 8 bases and J by 10 bases; unmatched bases: 12. Only in-frame clones appear in the TCRdb table, and some are missing; sequencing was by immunoSEQ multiplex PCR. The data show approximately 120,000 clones, 86% seen once. This clone turned up a few times. J is TRBJ1-1 and V is TRBV28, with 8 positions matching TRBD1. Sequences were derived from PBMCs, sampled around atezolizumab (anti-PD-L1) treatment. The TCR comes from a man between 45 and 60 years old with urothelial cancer. CDR3 bases: TGTGCCAGCTCGACAGGGGATAGACTCTCAGCTTTCTTT. This encodes CASSTGDRLSAFF.